A selection of T cell receptor beta chains follows, all from one sample in a study of blood T cell repertoires in COVID-19. Clones were sequenced by immunoSEQ multiplex PCR, and TCRdb holds only the in-frame ones, with some missing. The data contain about 340,000 clones, 65% to 90% of them singletons. The sequenced material came from PBMCs or T cells enriched from blood (not recorded which). The origin of the receptors is a woman aged 40 to 50 with acute COVID-19. Each CDR3 is given with its conserved first and last residue. The D gene is left open where the match is weak. Clone size is stated in some rows and not others, as once, few, many or a class when expanded.

V gene: TRBV6-1
clone size: .
CDR3 length: 15
J gene: TRBJ1-6
D gene: .
CDR3 DNA: TGTGCCAGCAGTGAAGGACGGCGTTCTAGGTCACCCCTCCACTTT
CDR3 protein: CASSEGRRSRSPLHF

V gene: TRBV3-1/TRBV3-2
clone size: .
CDR3 length: 21
J gene: TRBJ2-1
D gene: TRBD1
CDR3 DNA: TGTGCCAGCAGAACCTTCCCCCAGACAGGGGATTCCCTCGTCTCCTACAATGAGCAGTTCTTC
CDR3 protein: CASRTFPQTGDSLVSYNEQFF

V gene: TRBV5-1
clone size: .
CDR3 length: 13
J gene: TRBJ2-7
D gene: .
CDR3 DNA: TGCGCCAGCAGCGAGATGATTTCCTACGAGCAGTACTTC
CDR3 protein: CASSEMISYEQYF

V gene: TRBV7-8
clone size: few
CDR3 length: 16
J gene: TRBJ1-1
D gene: .
CDR3 DNA: TGTGCCAGCAGCTTATTCTTGGGGCAGTCTAACACTGAAGCTTTCTTT
CDR3 protein: CASSLFLGQSNTEAFF

V gene: TRBV5-1
clone size: .
CDR3 length: 14
J gene: TRBJ1-3
D gene: .
CDR3 DNA: TGCGCCAGCAGCTTGTACACCTCTGGAAACACCATATATTTT
CDR3 protein: CASSLYTSGNTIYF

V gene: TRBV28
clone size: .
CDR3 length: 14
J gene: TRBJ1-5
D gene: TRBD1
CDR3 DNA: TGTGCCAGCAGTGACGGGACAGGGAGGCAGCCCCAGCATTTT
CDR3 protein: CASSDGTGRQPQHF

V gene: TRBV7-9
clone size: .
CDR3 length: 16
J gene: TRBJ1-5
D gene: .
CDR3 DNA: TGTGCCAGCAGCCAAAGTGGGGGGATTAGCAATCAGCCCCAGCATTTT
CDR3 protein: CASSQSGGISNQPQHF

V gene: TRBV7-2
clone size: .
CDR3 length: 14
J gene: TRBJ2-3
D gene: .
CDR3 DNA: TGTGCCAGCAGCTTCTCCCGCGATCCAGATACGCAGTATTTT
CDR3 protein: CASSFSRDPDTQYF

V gene: TRBV6-5
clone size: .
CDR3 length: 13
J gene: TRBJ1-5
D gene: .
CDR3 DNA: TGTGCCAGCACCCTCGGGAGGGGTCAGCCCCAGCATTTT
CDR3 protein: CASTLGRGQPQHF

V gene: TRBV6-5
clone size: .
CDR3 length: 13
J gene: TRBJ2-1
D gene: .
CDR3 DNA: TGTGCCAGCTCAGCGGGCGGCTACAATGAGCAGTTCTTC
CDR3 protein: CASSAGGYNEQFF

V gene: TRBV10-3
clone size: .
CDR3 length: 17
J gene: TRBJ1-2
D gene: TRBD1
CDR3 DNA: TGTGCCATCAGTGAGTCTATACTACAGGGGGCTGAAGCTGGCTACACCTTC
CDR3 protein: CAISESILQGAEAGYTF

V gene: TRBV6-4
clone size: .
CDR3 length: 14
J gene: TRBJ1-6
D gene: TRBD1
CDR3 DNA: TGTGCCAGCAGCGCCGACAGGGGAAATTCACCCCTCCACTTT
CDR3 protein: CASSADRGNSPLHF

V gene: TRBV12-3/TRBV12-4
clone size: .
CDR3 length: 12
J gene: TRBJ2-7
D gene: .
CDR3 DNA: TGTGCCAGCAGTTTCCTTTCCTACGAGCAGTACTTC
CDR3 protein: CASSFLSYEQYF

V gene: TRBV3-1/TRBV3-2
clone size: once
CDR3 length: 16
J gene: TRBJ2-3
D gene: TRBD2
CDR3 DNA: TGTGCCAGCAGCCAAGTGGGCGGGGGGCCCACAGATACGCAGTATTTT
CDR3 protein: CASSQVGGGPTDTQYF

V gene: TRBV19
clone size: .
CDR3 length: 17
J gene: TRBJ1-3
D gene: TRBD1
CDR3 DNA: TGTGCCAGTAGTATAGCCCTAACAGGGGCTACGGGAAACACCATATATTTT
CDR3 protein: CASSIALTGATGNTIYF

V gene: TRBV2
clone size: few
CDR3 length: 13
J gene: TRBJ1-6
D gene: .
CDR3 DNA: TGTGCCAGCTCCGGGACACGGAATTCACCCCTCCACTTT
CDR3 protein: CASSGTRNSPLHF

V gene: TRBV6-6
clone size: .
CDR3 length: 15
J gene: TRBJ2-7
D gene: .
CDR3 DNA: TGTGCCAGCAGTAACACGGGGAAAGGTCCTTACGAGCAGTACTTC
CDR3 protein: CASSNTGKGPYEQYF

V gene: TRBV4-2
clone size: .
CDR3 length: 14
J gene: TRBJ2-7
D gene: TRBD1
CDR3 DNA: TGTGCCAGCAGCCAGGACAGGGTTGGCTACGAGCAGTACTTC
CDR3 protein: CASSQDRVGYEQYF

V gene: TRBV18
clone size: once
CDR3 length: 16
J gene: TRBJ1-3
D gene: .
CDR3 DNA: TGTGCCAGCTCACCACAACCCGGGACATCTGGAAACACCATATATTTT
CDR3 protein: CASSPQPGTSGNTIYF

V gene: TRBV5-8
clone size: .
CDR3 length: 14
J gene: TRBJ1-2
D gene: TRBD1
CDR3 DNA: TGTGCCAGCAGAAAAACAGGGGGCGGCTATGGCTACACCTTC
CDR3 protein: CASRKTGGGYGYTF

V gene: TRBV9
clone size: .
CDR3 length: 13
J gene: TRBJ2-5
D gene: TRBD1
CDR3 DNA: TGTGCCAGCAGCGTCGACAGGGTAGAGACCCAGTACTTC
CDR3 protein: CASSVDRVETQYF

V gene: TRBV3-1/TRBV3-2
clone size: .
CDR3 length: 12
J gene: TRBJ2-7
D gene: .
CDR3 DNA: TGTGCCAGCAGCCACTCCTCCTACGAGCAGTACTTC
CDR3 protein: CASSHSSYEQYF

V gene: TRBV7-2
clone size: once
CDR3 length: 16
J gene: TRBJ1-1
D gene: TRBD1
CDR3 DNA: TGTGCCAGCAGTCCGGACAGGCCCTCCATGAACACTGAAGCTTTCTTT
CDR3 protein: CASSPDRPSMNTEAFF

V gene: TRBV27
clone size: .
CDR3 length: 15
J gene: TRBJ1-3
D gene: .
CDR3 DNA: TGTGCCAGCAGTTTATCCGGAGGGTTTGGAAACACCATATATTTT
CDR3 protein: CASSLSGGFGNTIYF

V gene: TRBV5-4
clone size: .
CDR3 length: 16
J gene: TRBJ1-1
D gene: .
CDR3 DNA: TGTGCCAGCAGCTTGGGCAGGGGAGTCATGAACACTGAAGCTTTCTTT
CDR3 protein: CASSLGRGVMNTEAFF

V gene: TRBV21-1
clone size: .
CDR3 length: 15
J gene: TRBJ2-1
D gene: .
CDR3 DNA: TGTGCCAGCAGCAAATCCCCGAAGCTGGAGGGTGAGCAGTTCTTC
CDR3 protein: CASSKSPKLEGEQFF

V gene: TRBV19
clone size: .
CDR3 length: 16
J gene: TRBJ1-3
D gene: .
CDR3 DNA: TGTGCCAGTAGTACGAACCTGGACAGCTCTGGAAACACCATATATTTT
CDR3 protein: CASSTNLDSSGNTIYF

V gene: TRBV9
clone size: .
CDR3 length: 14
J gene: TRBJ2-3
D gene: .
CDR3 DNA: TGTGCCAGCAGCACCCAGTCTGGCACAGATACGCAGTATTTT
CDR3 protein: CASSTQSGTDTQYF

V gene: TRBV5-5
clone size: .
CDR3 length: 15
J gene: TRBJ2-5
D gene: .
CDR3 DNA: TGTGCCAGCAGCTTGAAATCGCAGGGGAAAGAGACCCAGTACTTC
CDR3 protein: CASSLKSQGKETQYF

V gene: TRBV20-1
clone size: .
CDR3 length: 14
J gene: TRBJ2-7
D gene: .
CDR3 DNA: TGCAGTGCTATTGACGGGTCCACCCCCTACGAGCAGTACTTC
CDR3 protein: CSAIDGSTPYEQYF

V gene: TRBV2
clone size: once
CDR3 length: 17
J gene: TRBJ2-4
D gene: .
CDR3 DNA: TGTGCCAGCAGTGAAGAAGCCGCGGTTAGAGCCAAAAACATTCAGTACTTC
CDR3 protein: CASSEEAAVRAKNIQYF

V gene: TRBV7-2
clone size: .
CDR3 length: 15
J gene: TRBJ1-5
D gene: TRBD1
CDR3 DNA: TGTGCCAGCAGCTTGCAGGGGGATAGCAATCAGCCCCAGCATTTT
CDR3 protein: CASSLQGDSNQPQHF

V gene: TRBV2
clone size: .
CDR3 length: 15
J gene: TRBJ2-1
D gene: TRBD1
CDR3 DNA: TGTGCCAGCAGGACAGGGGCCGCCTCCTACAATGAGCAGTTCTTC
CDR3 protein: CASRTGAASYNEQFF

V gene: TRBV5-1
clone size: .
CDR3 length: 15
J gene: TRBJ1-4
D gene: TRBD1
CDR3 DNA: TGCGCCAGCAGCTTGTTACAGGGGCGTAGTGAAAAACTGTTTTTT
CDR3 protein: CASSLLQGRSEKLFF

V gene: TRBV24-1
clone size: .
CDR3 length: 14
J gene: TRBJ2-1
D gene: TRBD1
CDR3 DNA: TGTGCCACCAGTGCTGCAGGGGGCAAGGCTGAGCAGTTCTTC
CDR3 protein: CATSAAGGKAEQFF

V gene: TRBV20-1
clone size: .
CDR3 length: 12
J gene: TRBJ2-3
D gene: .
CDR3 DNA: TGCAGTGCTAGTATCGCGGGGGATACGCAGTATTTT
CDR3 protein: CSASIAGDTQYF

V gene: TRBV19
clone size: once
CDR3 length: 15
J gene: TRBJ2-1
D gene: TRBD1
CDR3 DNA: TGTGCCAGTAGTCTGGGACAGGGATACTACAATGAGCAGTTCTTC
CDR3 protein: CASSLGQGYYNEQFF

V gene: TRBV19
clone size: .
CDR3 length: 15
J gene: TRBJ2-7
D gene: TRBD1
CDR3 DNA: TGTGCCAGTAGTGTACAGACAGGGCATGGGTACGAGCAGTACTTC
CDR3 protein: CASSVQTGHGYEQYF

V gene: TRBV4-2
clone size: .
CDR3 length: 17
J gene: TRBJ1-6
D gene: TRBD1
CDR3 DNA: TGTGCCAGCAGCCAAGATGGGACAGGGACCTATAATTCACCCCTCCACTTT
CDR3 protein: CASSQDGTGTYNSPLHF

V gene: TRBV2
clone size: .
CDR3 length: 15
J gene: TRBJ1-1
D gene: TRBD1
CDR3 DNA: TGTGCCAGCAGCGGACAGGGGAGGATAAACACTGAAGCTTTCTTT
CDR3 protein: CASSGQGRINTEAFF

V gene: TRBV5-1
clone size: .
CDR3 length: 16
J gene: TRBJ2-2
D gene: .
CDR3 DNA: TGCGCCAGCAGCTTGGATAGGAGGGCCTCGGCCGGGGAGCTGTTTTTT
CDR3 protein: CASSLDRRASAGELFF

V gene: TRBV18
clone size: .
CDR3 length: 12
J gene: TRBJ1-2
D gene: .
CDR3 DNA: TGTGCCAGGTCGTTAGCTAACTATGGCTACACCTTC
CDR3 protein: CARSLANYGYTF

V gene: TRBV18
clone size: once
CDR3 length: 16
J gene: TRBJ2-1
D gene: .
CDR3 DNA: TGTGCCAGCTCGTCTGCCCCCGGACTTCTCGAAAATGAGCAGTTCTTC
CDR3 protein: CASSSAPGLLENEQFF

V gene: TRBV7-2
clone size: few
CDR3 length: 13
J gene: TRBJ1-6
D gene: TRBD1
CDR3 DNA: TGTGCCAGCAGCTTCCTCGGGACAGGGGAACTCCACTTT
CDR3 protein: CASSFLGTGELHF

V gene: TRBV19
clone size: .
CDR3 length: 14
J gene: TRBJ1-5
D gene: .
CDR3 DNA: TGTGCCAGTAAGAGGGAAGTTAGCAATCAGCCCCAGCATTTT
CDR3 protein: CASKREVSNQPQHF

V gene: TRBV6-6
clone size: few
CDR3 length: 12
J gene: TRBJ2-7
D gene: .
CDR3 DNA: TGTGCCAGCAGGCCGGCGGCCTACGAGCAGTACTTC
CDR3 protein: CASRPAAYEQYF

V gene: TRBV7-8
clone size: .
CDR3 length: 14
J gene: TRBJ2-7
D gene: .
CDR3 DNA: TGTGCCAGCAGCCCACGGACAGAGCCCTACGAGCAGTACTTC
CDR3 protein: CASSPRTEPYEQYF

V gene: TRBV5-6
clone size: .
CDR3 length: 15
J gene: TRBJ1-2
D gene: TRBD1
CDR3 DNA: TGTGCCAGCAGCTTAAGACAGGGCCTCAACTATGGCTACACCTTC
CDR3 protein: CASSLRQGLNYGYTF

V gene: TRBV5-1
clone size: .
CDR3 length: 13
J gene: TRBJ1-1
D gene: .
CDR3 DNA: TGCGCCAGCAGCTTGATACCGGGGGGTGAAGCTTTCTTT
CDR3 protein: CASSLIPGGEAFF

V gene: TRBV9
clone size: .
CDR3 length: 14
J gene: TRBJ1-2
D gene: TRBD1
CDR3 DNA: TGTGCCAGCAGAGACGGACAGGGCAACTATGGCTACACCTTC
CDR3 protein: CASRDGQGNYGYTF

V gene: TRBV18
clone size: .
CDR3 length: 14
J gene: TRBJ1-2
D gene: TRBD1
CDR3 DNA: TGTGCCAGCTCACTCGGACAGGGAGGCTATGGCTACACCTTC
CDR3 protein: CASSLGQGGYGYTF

V gene: TRBV20-1
clone size: once
CDR3 length: 14
J gene: TRBJ1-2
D gene: .
CDR3 DNA: TGCAGTGCTAGTCCCCGCGGGTTTAACTATGGCTACACCTTC
CDR3 protein: CSASPRGFNYGYTF

V gene: TRBV7-2
clone size: .
CDR3 length: 15
J gene: TRBJ1-6
D gene: .
CDR3 DNA: TGTGCCAGCAGCTTATTAGGGGCAGATAGGTCACCCCTCCACTTT
CDR3 protein: CASSLLGADRSPLHF

V gene: TRBV28
clone size: .
CDR3 length: 15
J gene: TRBJ1-1
D gene: .
CDR3 DNA: TGTGCCAGCAGTATCTCAGGGGTCGTGAACACTGAAGCTTTCTTT
CDR3 protein: CASSISGVVNTEAFF

V gene: TRBV28
clone size: .
CDR3 length: 15
J gene: TRBJ1-3
D gene: .
CDR3 DNA: TGTGCCAGCAGCCCACACCATGCTCCTGGAAACACCATATATTTT
CDR3 protein: CASSPHHAPGNTIYF

V gene: TRBV5-4
clone size: few
CDR3 length: 13
J gene: TRBJ2-1
D gene: TRBD2
CDR3 DNA: TGTGCCAGCAGCGCGAGGACTAGCTTTGAGCAGTTCTTC
CDR3 protein: CASSARTSFEQFF

V gene: TRBV7-9
clone size: .
CDR3 length: 12
J gene: TRBJ1-2
D gene: TRBD1
CDR3 DNA: TGTGCCAGCAGCCCGACAGGGGCCGGCTACACCTTC
CDR3 protein: CASSPTGAGYTF

V gene: TRBV28
clone size: .
CDR3 length: 13
J gene: TRBJ1-1
D gene: .
CDR3 DNA: TGTGCCAGCAGCCTGCCAGGTGGGACTGAAGCTTTCTTT
CDR3 protein: CASSLPGGTEAFF